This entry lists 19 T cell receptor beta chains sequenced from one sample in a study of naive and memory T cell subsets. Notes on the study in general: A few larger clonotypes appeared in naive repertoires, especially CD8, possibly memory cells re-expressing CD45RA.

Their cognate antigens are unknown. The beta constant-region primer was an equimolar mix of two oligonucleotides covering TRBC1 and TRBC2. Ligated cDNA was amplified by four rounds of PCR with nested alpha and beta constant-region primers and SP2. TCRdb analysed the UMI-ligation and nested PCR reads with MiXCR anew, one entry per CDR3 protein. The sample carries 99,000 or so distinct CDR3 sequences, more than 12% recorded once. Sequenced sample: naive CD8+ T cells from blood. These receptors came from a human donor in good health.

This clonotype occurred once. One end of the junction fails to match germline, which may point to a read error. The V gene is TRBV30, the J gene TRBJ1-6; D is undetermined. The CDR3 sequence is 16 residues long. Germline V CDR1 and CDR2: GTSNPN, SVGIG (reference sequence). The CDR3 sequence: CARSPAHSSYNSPLHF. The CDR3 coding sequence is TGTGCCCGGAGTCCAGCCCACAGCTCCTATAATTCACCCCTCCACTTT.

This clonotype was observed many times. In DNA, the CDR3 is TGTGCCAGCAGTTACGGGCTAGCGGGAGCAGATACGCAGTATTTT. Protein product: CASSYGLAGADTQYF. The chain uses TRBV6-2 or TRBV6-3 and TRBJ2-3, with TRBD2 identical over 10 bases. The CDR3 has 15 amino acids. The V gene end was trimmed by 2 bases and the J gene end by 4 bases; junction bases not matched to a gene: 3. Germline CDR1 is MNHEY and CDR2 is SVGEGT.

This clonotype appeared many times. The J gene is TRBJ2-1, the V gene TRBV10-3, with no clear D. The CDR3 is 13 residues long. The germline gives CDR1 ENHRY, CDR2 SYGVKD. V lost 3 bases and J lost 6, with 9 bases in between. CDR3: CAISDPSANEQFF. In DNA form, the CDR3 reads TGTGCCATCAGTGATCCCTCGGCCAATGAGCAGTTCTTC.

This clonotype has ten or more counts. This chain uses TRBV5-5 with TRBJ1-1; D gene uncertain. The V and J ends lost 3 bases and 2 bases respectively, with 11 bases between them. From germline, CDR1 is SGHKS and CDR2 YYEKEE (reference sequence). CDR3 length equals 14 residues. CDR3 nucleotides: TGTGCCAGCAGCTACGGTACAGCAAACACTGAAGCTTTCTTT. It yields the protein CASSYGTANTEAFF.

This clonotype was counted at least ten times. The CDR3 coding sequence is TGCGCCAGCAGCCAAGACCCTTTAGCGGAGATCACAGATACGCAGTATTTT. Its protein product is CASSQDPLAEITDTQYF. The chain joins TRBV4-3 to TRBJ2-3; perhaps TRBD2 as D (6 bases). V dropped 0 bases and J dropped 2 bases, with 15 bases sitting between them. CDR3 length: 17 residues. In germline, CDR1 is LGHNA, CDR2 YSLEER.

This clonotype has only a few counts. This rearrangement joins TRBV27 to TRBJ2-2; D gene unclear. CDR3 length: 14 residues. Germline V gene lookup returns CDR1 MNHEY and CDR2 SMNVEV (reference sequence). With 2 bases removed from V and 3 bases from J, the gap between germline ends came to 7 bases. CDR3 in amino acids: CASSLIPYTGELFF. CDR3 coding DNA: TGTGCCAGCAGTTTAATCCCCTACACCGGGGAGCTGTTTTTT.

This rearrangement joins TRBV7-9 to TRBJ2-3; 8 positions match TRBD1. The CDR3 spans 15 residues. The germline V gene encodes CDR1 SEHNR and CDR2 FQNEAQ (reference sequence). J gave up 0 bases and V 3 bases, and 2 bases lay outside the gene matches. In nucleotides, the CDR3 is TGTGCCAGCAGCTTTGGGACAGGAAGCACAGATACGCAGTATTTT. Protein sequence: CASSFGTGSTDTQYF.

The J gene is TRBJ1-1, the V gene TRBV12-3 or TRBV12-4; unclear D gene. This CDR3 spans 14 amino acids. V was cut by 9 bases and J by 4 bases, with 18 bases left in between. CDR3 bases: TGTGCCAGTACCCCTGAGGGCTGGAGCACTGAAGCTTTCTTT. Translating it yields CASTPEGWSTEAFF.

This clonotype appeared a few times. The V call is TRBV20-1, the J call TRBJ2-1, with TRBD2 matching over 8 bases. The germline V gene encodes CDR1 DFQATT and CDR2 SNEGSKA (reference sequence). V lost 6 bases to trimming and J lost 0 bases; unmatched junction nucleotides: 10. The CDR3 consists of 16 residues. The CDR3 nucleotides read TGCAGTGCCCCGACTAGCGTGAAAAGCTCCTACAATGAGCAGTTCTTC. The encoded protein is CSAPTSVKSSYNEQFF.

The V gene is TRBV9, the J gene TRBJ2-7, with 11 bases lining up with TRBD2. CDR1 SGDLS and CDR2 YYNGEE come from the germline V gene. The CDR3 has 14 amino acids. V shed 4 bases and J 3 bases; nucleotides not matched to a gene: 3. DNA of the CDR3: TGTGCCAGCAGCAGGGGACTAGCGGACTACGAGCAGTACTTC. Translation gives CASSRGLADYEQYF. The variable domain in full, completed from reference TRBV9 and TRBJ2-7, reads DSGVTQTPKHLITATGQRVTLRCSPRSGDLSVYWYQQSLDQGLQFLIQYYNGEERAKGNILERFSAQQFPDLHSELNLSSLELGDSALYFCASSRGLADYEQYFGPGTRLTVT.

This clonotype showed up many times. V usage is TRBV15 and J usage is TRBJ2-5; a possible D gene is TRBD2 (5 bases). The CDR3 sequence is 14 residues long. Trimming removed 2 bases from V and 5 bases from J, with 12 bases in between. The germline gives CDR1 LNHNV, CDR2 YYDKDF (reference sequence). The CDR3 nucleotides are TGTGCCACCAGCAGACTCGGAGGTCGGGAGACCCAGTACTTC. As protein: CATSRLGGRETQYF. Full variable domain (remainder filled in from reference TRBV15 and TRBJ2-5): DAMVIQNPRYQVTQFGKPVTLSCSQTLNHNVMYWYQQKSSQAPKLLFHYYDKDFNNEADTPDNFQSRRPNTSFCFLDIRSPGLGDTAMYLCATSRLGGRETQYFGPGTRLLVL.

The CDR3 DNA follows: TGTGCCAGCAGCCCCCGCGTAGGGGGAGAAAAACTGTTTTTT. Protein product: CASSPRVGGEKLFF. This chain links TRBV7-9 with TRBJ1-4; D may be TRBD1 (6 bases). Trimming stripped 5 bases from V and 8 bases from J, with 15 bases between. Germline lookup yields CDR1 SEHNR and CDR2 FQNEAQ (reference sequence). This CDR3 has 14 amino acids.

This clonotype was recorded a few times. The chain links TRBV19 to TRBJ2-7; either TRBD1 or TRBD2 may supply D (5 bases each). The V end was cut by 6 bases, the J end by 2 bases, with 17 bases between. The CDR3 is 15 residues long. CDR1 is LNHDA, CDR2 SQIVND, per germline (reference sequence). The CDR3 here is CASSVGWGSAYEQYF. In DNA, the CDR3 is TGTGCCAGTAGCGTTGGGTGGGGGTCAGCCTACGAGCAGTACTTC.

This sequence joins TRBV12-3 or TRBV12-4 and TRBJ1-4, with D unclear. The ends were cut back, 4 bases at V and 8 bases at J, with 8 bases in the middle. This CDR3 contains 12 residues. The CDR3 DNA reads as TGTGCCAGCAGTTCTCAACCAGAAAAACTGTTTTTT. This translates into CASSSQPEKLFF.

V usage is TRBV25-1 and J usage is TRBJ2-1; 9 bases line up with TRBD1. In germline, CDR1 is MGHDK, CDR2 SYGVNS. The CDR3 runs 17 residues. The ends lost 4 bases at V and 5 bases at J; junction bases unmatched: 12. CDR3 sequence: CASSGRGGQGYNNEQFF. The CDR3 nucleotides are TGTGCCAGCAGTGGGAGAGGGGGACAGGGATACAACAATGAGCAGTTCTTC.

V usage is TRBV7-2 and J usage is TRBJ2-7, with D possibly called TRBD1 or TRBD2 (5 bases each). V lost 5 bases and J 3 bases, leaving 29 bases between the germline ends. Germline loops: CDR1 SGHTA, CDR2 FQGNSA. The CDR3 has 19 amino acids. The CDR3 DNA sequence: TGTGCCAGCAGCCGAAGTTCAGGGACCGGACCGTTGAGGGACTACGAGCAGTACTTC. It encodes CASSRSSGTGPLRDYEQYF.

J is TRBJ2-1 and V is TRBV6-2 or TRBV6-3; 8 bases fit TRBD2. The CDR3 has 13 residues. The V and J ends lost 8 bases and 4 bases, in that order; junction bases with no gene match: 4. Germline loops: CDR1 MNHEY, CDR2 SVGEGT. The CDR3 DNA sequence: TGTGCCAGCGCGGGGGGATATTACAATGAGCAGTTCTTC. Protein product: CASAGGYYNEQFF.

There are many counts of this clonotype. DNA of the CDR3: TGTGCCAGCAGTCGGACAGGGGTAACAGATACGCAGTATTTT. Amino acids: CASSRTGVTDTQYF. V and J are TRBV12-3 or TRBV12-4 and TRBJ2-3; 9 positions agree with TRBD1. This CDR3 region has 14 residues. The junction had 3 bases not matched to a gene; V was cut back by 5 bases and J by 3 bases.

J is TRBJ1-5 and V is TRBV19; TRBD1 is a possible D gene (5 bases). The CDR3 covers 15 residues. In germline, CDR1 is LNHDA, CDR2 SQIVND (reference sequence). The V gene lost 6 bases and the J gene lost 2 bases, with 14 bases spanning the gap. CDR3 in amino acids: CASRGQGSRNQPQHF. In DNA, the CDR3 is TGTGCCAGTAGGGGCCAGGGTTCGCGCAATCAGCCCCAGCATTTT. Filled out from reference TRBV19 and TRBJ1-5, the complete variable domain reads DGGITQSPKYLFRKEGQNVTLSCEQNLNHDAMYWYRQDPGQGLRLIYYSQIVNDFQKGDIAEGYSVSREKKESFPLTVTSAQKNPTAFYLCASRGQGSRNQPQHFGDGTRLSIL.